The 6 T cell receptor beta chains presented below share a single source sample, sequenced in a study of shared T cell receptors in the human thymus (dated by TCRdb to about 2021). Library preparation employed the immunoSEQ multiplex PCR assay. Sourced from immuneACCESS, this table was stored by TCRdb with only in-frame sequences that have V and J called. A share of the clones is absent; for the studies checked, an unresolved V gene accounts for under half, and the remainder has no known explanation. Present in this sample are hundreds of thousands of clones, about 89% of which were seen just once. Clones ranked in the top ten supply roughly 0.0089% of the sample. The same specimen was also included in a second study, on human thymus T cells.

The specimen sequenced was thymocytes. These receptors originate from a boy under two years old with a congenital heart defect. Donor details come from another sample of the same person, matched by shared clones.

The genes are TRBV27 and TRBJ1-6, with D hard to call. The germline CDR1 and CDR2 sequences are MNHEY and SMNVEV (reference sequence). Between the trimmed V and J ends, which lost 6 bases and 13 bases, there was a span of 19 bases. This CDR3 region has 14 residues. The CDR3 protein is CASRIGGWKSPLHF. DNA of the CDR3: TGTGCCAGCAGGATTGGAGGTTGGAAGTCGCCCCTCCACTTT.

The CDR3 DNA is TGTGCCAGCAGTGAACGGTTAGAGTCACCCCTCCACTTT. It specifies CASSERLESPLHF. This chain connects TRBV6-1 to TRBJ1-6; D is unresolved. The CDR3 runs 13 residues. Germline assignment: CDR1 MNHNS and CDR2 SASEGT. Trimming removed 2 bases at V and 10 bases at J, with 9 bases between.

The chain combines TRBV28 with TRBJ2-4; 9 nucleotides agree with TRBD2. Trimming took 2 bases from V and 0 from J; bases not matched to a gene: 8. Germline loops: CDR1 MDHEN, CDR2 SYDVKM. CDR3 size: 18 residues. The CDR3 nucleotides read TGTGCCAGCAGTTTAGGGTTAGCGGGAGAGCTAGCCAAAAACATTCAGTACTTC. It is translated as CASSLGLAGELAKNIQYF. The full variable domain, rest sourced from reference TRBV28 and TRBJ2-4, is DVKVTQSSRYLVKRTGEKVFLECVQDMDHENMFWYRQDPGLGLRLIYFSYDVKMKEKGDIPEGYSVSREKKERFSLILESASTNQTSMYLCASSLGLAGELAKNIQYFGAGTRLSVL.

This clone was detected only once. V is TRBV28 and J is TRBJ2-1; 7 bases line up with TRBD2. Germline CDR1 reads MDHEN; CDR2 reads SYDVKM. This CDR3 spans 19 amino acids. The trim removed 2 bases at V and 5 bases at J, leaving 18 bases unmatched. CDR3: CASSLVWGLFPRWNNEQFF. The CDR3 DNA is TGTGCCAGCAGTTTAGTTTGGGGACTATTCCCCCGATGGAACAATGAGCAGTTCTTC.

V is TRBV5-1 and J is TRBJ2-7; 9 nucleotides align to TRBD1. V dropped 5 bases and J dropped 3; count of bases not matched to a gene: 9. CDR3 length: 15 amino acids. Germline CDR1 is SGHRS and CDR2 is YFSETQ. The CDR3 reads CASRSDRGTLYEQYF. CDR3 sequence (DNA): TGCGCCAGCAGGTCGGACAGGGGAACTCTCTACGAGCAGTACTTC.

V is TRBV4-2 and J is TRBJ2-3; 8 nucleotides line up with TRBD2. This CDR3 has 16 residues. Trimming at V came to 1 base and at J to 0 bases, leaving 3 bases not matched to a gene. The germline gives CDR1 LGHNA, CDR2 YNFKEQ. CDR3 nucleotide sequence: TGTGCCAGCAGCCAAGTATCTAGCGGGAGCACAGATACGCAGTATTTT. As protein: CASSQVSSGSTDTQYF.